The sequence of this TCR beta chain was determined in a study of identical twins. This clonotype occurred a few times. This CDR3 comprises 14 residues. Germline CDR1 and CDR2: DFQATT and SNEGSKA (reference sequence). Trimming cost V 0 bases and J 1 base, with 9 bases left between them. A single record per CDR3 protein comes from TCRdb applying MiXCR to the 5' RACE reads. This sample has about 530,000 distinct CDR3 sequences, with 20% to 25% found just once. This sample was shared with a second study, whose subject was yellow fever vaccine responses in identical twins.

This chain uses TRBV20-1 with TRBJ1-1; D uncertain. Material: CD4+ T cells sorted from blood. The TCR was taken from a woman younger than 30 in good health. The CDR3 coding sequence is TGCAGTGCTAGAGATGTCCCAGAGAACACTGAAGCTTTCTTT. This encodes CSARDVPENTEAFF.